This T cell receptor beta chain was retrieved from a study of neoadjuvant anti-PD-1 for oral cavity cancer. Time point defined: after neoadjuvant nivolumab, at surgical resection. Here immunoSEQ multiplex PCR was the method, and the copy in TCRdb shows in-frame clones only, minus some. The sample lists more than 11,000 clones, around 74% seen once, with 2.5% to 3.5% in the top ten. The V gene's germline CDR1 is MGHRA and CDR2 YSYEKL. V shed 0 bases and J 5 bases; nucleotides not matched to a gene: 7. This CDR3 contains 18 residues. The sequence was obtained from a person between 35 and 79 years old with oral cavity squamous cell carcinoma. The gene calls are TRBV4-1 and TRBJ2-5, with 15 bases fitting TRBD2. The sequenced sample was PBMCs, obtained after nivolumab (anti-PD-1) treatment. CDR3 DNA: TGCGCCAGCAGCCAAGACGGGACTAGCGGGAGGATTGGCGAGACCCAGTACTTC. Translating gives CASSQDGTSGRIGETQYF.